Each of the 31 T cell receptor beta chains below was sequenced from the same sample in a study of blood T cell repertoires in COVID-19. Method: immunoSEQ multiplex PCR; TCRdb's copy keeps in-frame clones and lacks some. The sample holds about 300,000 clones, 80% to 90% seen once. The material sequenced was PBMCs or T cells enriched from blood (not recorded which). These receptors were obtained from a man under 40 who had recovered from COVID-19.

The genes are TRBV6-5 and TRBJ1-2; no clear D. The germline V gene has CDR1 MNHEY and CDR2 SVGAGI. The germline V and J ends were trimmed by 2 bases and 8 bases, with 15 bases remaining between them. The CDR3 has 14 residues. CDR3: CASSYKSVASGYTF. CDR3 nucleotide sequence: TGTGCCAGCAGTTACAAGTCCGTAGCCTCGGGCTACACCTTC.

The chain has TRBV20-1 and TRBJ1-5; 7 bases map to TRBD1. The CDR3 consists of 15 residues. V was clipped by 3 bases and J by 6 bases; unmatched bases: 11. Germline V CDR1 and CDR2: DFQATT, SNEGSKA (reference sequence). This CDR3 is CSASPGTAGSQPQHF. The CDR3 DNA follows: TGCAGTGCTAGTCCCGGGACAGCCGGCAGTCAGCCCCAGCATTTT.

This chain joins TRBV11-3 and TRBJ2-3, with a possible D match to TRBD2 (5 bases). V lost 3 bases and J 0 bases, leaving 10 bases between the germline ends. The germline gives CDR1 SGHNT, CDR2 YENEEA. The CDR3 loop spans 15 amino acids. The CDR3 loop is CASSLRVRSTDTQYF. CDR3 bases: TGTGCCAGCAGCTTGCGGGTACGAAGCACAGATACGCAGTATTTT.

This chain uses TRBV30 with TRBJ1-4; 7 bases fit TRBD1. This CDR3 contains 12 residues. Trimming at V came to 8 bases and at J to 7 bases, leaving 7 bases not matched to a gene. Germline lookup yields CDR1 GTSNPN and CDR2 SVGIG (reference sequence). In DNA, the CDR3 is TGTGCCGGCGACAGGGTCTCTGAAAAACTGTTTTTT. This encodes CAGDRVSEKLFF.

This clone appeared a single time. CDR3 sequence reads: CASSRAGNYGYTF. CDR3 in DNA: TGTGCCAGCTCGCGAGCAGGGAATTATGGCTACACCTTC. V and J are TRBV9 and TRBJ1-2; the D gene is possibly TRBD1 (5 bases). Germline CDR1 reads SGDLS; CDR2 reads YYNGEE. The CDR3 length is 13 residues. The germline V and J ends were trimmed by 7 bases and 5 bases, with 15 bases remaining between them.

The chain recombines TRBV5-1 with TRBJ2-3, with TRBD2 as a possible D gene (5 bases). This CDR3 has 15 residues. The germline V gene encodes CDR1 SGHRS and CDR2 YFSETQ. V lost 4 bases and J lost 5, with 17 bases in between. CDR3 sequence reads: CASSPRASLRDTQYF. Written as DNA, the CDR3 is TGCGCCAGCAGCCCGCGGGCCTCCCTCAGAGATACGCAGTATTTT.

The chain carries TRBV28 and TRBJ2-3; 8 nucleotides align to TRBD1. CDR1 is MDHEN and CDR2 is SYDVKM in the germline V gene. The CDR3 runs to 16 residues. The J segment lost 5 bases and the V segment lost 3 bases, leaving 10 bases of the junction unmatched. DNA of the CDR3: TGTGCCAGCAGTTTGGGACAGGTGTCCTCCCGAGATACGCAGTATTTT. This encodes CASSLGQVSSRDTQYF.

This chain links TRBV12-3 or TRBV12-4 with TRBJ2-7; D is undetermined. The V end lost 7 bases, the J end lost 1 base, and 11 bases lay between the germline ends. CDR3 size: 13 residues. The CDR3 is CASTLDGSYEQYF. The CDR3 DNA sequence: TGTGCCAGCACCCTAGACGGGTCCTACGAGCAGTACTTC.

The table lists this clone with a count of one. This chain uses TRBV5-1 with TRBJ1-4; weak D call: TRBD1 (5 bases). V gave up 0 bases and J gave up 6 bases, with 12 bases separating them. This CDR3 region has 15 residues. Germline assignment: CDR1 SGHRS and CDR2 YFSETQ. CDR3 bases: TGCGCCAGCAGCTTGGCAGGGTCAATCGATGAAAAACTGTTTTTT. Protein product: CASSLAGSIDEKLFF.

Many counts were recorded for this clone. The chain links TRBV27 to TRBJ2-1; D is possibly TRBD1 (6 bases). This CDR3 spans 16 amino acids. V was pared by 7 bases and J by 7 bases, with 23 bases between. Per the germline V gene, CDR1 is MNHEY and CDR2 is SMNVEV (reference sequence). The CDR3: CASIPERRTAFNEQFF. As DNA, the CDR3 is TGTGCCAGCATACCTGAGAGAAGGACAGCCTTTAATGAGCAGTTCTTC.

The CDR3 DNA is TGTGCCAGTAGTAAAACTAGCGGGAGGTTCGATGAGCAGTTCTTC. As protein: CASSKTSGRFDEQFF. V and J are TRBV19 and TRBJ2-1; 12 bases line up with TRBD2. V dropped 4 bases and J dropped 8; count of bases not matched to a gene: 6. The CDR3 covers 15 residues. Germline V gene sequence: CDR1 LNHDA, CDR2 SQIVND (reference sequence). The whole variable domain, filled in from reference TRBV19 and TRBJ2-1, reads DGGITQSPKYLFRKEGQNVTLSCEQNLNHDAMYWYRQDPGQGLRLIYYSQIVNDFQKGDIAEGYSVSREKKESFPLTVTSAQKNPTAFYLCASSKTSGRFDEQFFGPGTRLTVL.

The J gene is TRBJ2-5, the V gene TRBV18; possible D gene TRBD2, 6 bases. Germline lookup yields CDR1 KGHSH and CDR2 LQKENI. V was clipped by 0 bases and J by 1 base, with 9 bases between them. CDR3 length: 15 residues. The CDR3 protein is CASSPPEGVQETQYF. For the CDR3, the DNA is TGTGCCAGCTCACCACCGGAGGGAGTCCAAGAGACCCAGTACTTC.

This chain uses TRBV18 with TRBJ1-5; 10 bases align to TRBD1. The CDR3 has 15 amino acids. Germline loops: CDR1 KGHSH, CDR2 LQKENI. The ends lost 3 bases at V and 2 bases at J; junction bases unmatched: 1. Here the CDR3 DNA reads TGTGCCAGCTCACCCGACAGGGGGCGCAATCAGCCCCAGCATTTT. Its protein product is CASSPDRGRNQPQHF.

The chain employs TRBV28 and TRBJ1-2; the match to TRBD1 covers 9 bases. J lost 2 bases, V lost 5 bases, and 3 bases had no gene match. Germline V gene sequence: CDR1 MDHEN, CDR2 SYDVKM. The CDR3 consists of 14 residues. CDR3 DNA sequence: TGTGCCAGCAGTGCGGACAGGGGAAACTATGGCTACACCTTC. Translated, it gives CASSADRGNYGYTF.

V usage is TRBV28 and J usage is TRBJ2-7; the match to TRBD1 covers 9 bases. Per germline, CDR1 MDHEN and CDR2 SYDVKM. V was clipped by 2 bases and J by 1 base; unmatched bases: 3. CDR3 length equals 15 residues. Written as DNA, the CDR3 is TGTGCCAGCAGTTTAATCGACAGGGGGTCCTACGAGCAGTACTTC. It encodes CASSLIDRGSYEQYF.

This chain links TRBV19 with TRBJ1-4; D is unclear. Germline V gives CDR1 LNHDA, CDR2 SQIVND (reference sequence). CDR3 length: 14 residues. V dropped 3 bases and J dropped 3 bases, with 8 bases sitting between them. CDR3 sequence (DNA): TGTGCCAGTAGTATTCAGGACTCTAATGAAAAACTGTTTTTT. It specifies CASSIQDSNEKLFF.

V gene TRBV18 combines with J gene TRBJ1-2, with 9 bases aligning to TRBD1. This CDR3 has 15 residues. The germline V gene encodes CDR1 KGHSH and CDR2 LQKENI. Trimming cost V 6 bases and J 4 bases; bases outside gene matches: 9. The CDR3 bases are TGTGCCAGCTCTCCCACAGGGGGCAGCTCCTATGGCTACACCTTC. Protein: CASSPTGGSSYGYTF.

The chain combines TRBV6-5 with TRBJ2-6; 7 positions match TRBD1. With V trimmed by 4 bases and J by 0 bases, 0 bases remained unmatched. The CDR3 has 15 amino acids. Germline V lookup: CDR1 MNHEY, CDR2 SVGAGI. CDR3 protein: CASSWDSSGANVLTF. CDR3 in DNA: TGTGCCAGCAGTTGGGACAGCTCTGGGGCCAACGTCCTGACTTTC.

This chain joins TRBV5-6 and TRBJ1-2; D remains ambiguous. Germline lookup yields CDR1 SGHDT and CDR2 YYEEEE. There are 13 residues in the CDR3. V lost 0 bases and J 4 bases, leaving 7 bases between the germline ends. CDR3: CASSLGLIYGYTF. The CDR3, as DNA: TGTGCCAGCAGCTTGGGACTTATCTATGGCTACACCTTC.

The rearrangement joins TRBV19 to TRBJ1-5; D is perhaps TRBD1 (5 bases). The CDR3 runs 17 residues. Per the germline V gene, CDR1 is LNHDA and CDR2 is SQIVND (reference sequence). The V and J ends lost 2 bases and 1 base respectively, with 15 bases between them. The CDR3: CASSIQGPFSSNQPQHF. The CDR3 region has the DNA TGTGCCAGTAGTATACAGGGCCCCTTTTCGAGCAATCAGCCCCAGCATTTT. Drawing the rest from reference TRBV19 and TRBJ1-5, the complete variable domain is DGGITQSPKYLFRKEGQNVTLSCEQNLNHDAMYWYRQDPGQGLRLIYYSQIVNDFQKGDIAEGYSVSREKKESFPLTVTSAQKNPTAFYLCASSIQGPFSSNQPQHFGDGTRLSIL.

The chain links TRBV27 to TRBJ1-1; the D is unclear. Trimming stripped 10 bases from V and 2 bases from J, with 17 bases between. Germline-derived CDR1 and CDR2 are MNHEY and SMNVEV (reference sequence). The CDR3 has 14 amino acids. CDR3 DNA: TGTGCCACCACCCCCGGCGGGCCCAACACTGAAGCTTTCTTT. Amino acid sequence: CATTPGGPNTEAFF.

V and J are TRBV4-2 and TRBJ1-4; D is unresolved. Deletions cut 4 bases from V and 0 bases from J, with 9 bases between. Germline CDR1 is LGHNA and CDR2 is YNFKEQ. CDR3 length: 15 residues. The CDR3 nucleotides are TGTGCCAGCAGCCCAAGACTTGCAACTAATGAAAAACTGTTTTTT. The encoded protein is CASSPRLATNEKLFF.

The chain recombines TRBV19 with TRBJ1-2, with D possibly being TRBD1 (6 bases). V lost 3 bases and J lost 3, with 17 bases in between. This CDR3 region has 16 residues. Germline CDR1 and CDR2: LNHDA and SQIVND (reference sequence). CDR3 sequence reads: CASSILRGALDYGYTF. In DNA form, the CDR3 reads TGTGCCAGTAGTATCCTCCGGGGGGCGCTTGACTATGGCTACACCTTC. Complete variable domain (other parts from reference TRBV19 and TRBJ1-2): DGGITQSPKYLFRKEGQNVTLSCEQNLNHDAMYWYRQDPGQGLRLIYYSQIVNDFQKGDIAEGYSVSREKKESFPLTVTSAQKNPTAFYLCASSILRGALDYGYTFGSGTRLTVV.

This chain links TRBV20-1 with TRBJ1-1; D not certain. Germline V CDR1 and CDR2: DFQATT, SNEGSKA (reference sequence). V was cut by 2 bases and J by 9 bases, with 10 bases left in between. The CDR3 runs to 11 residues. The CDR3 coding sequence is TGCAGTGCTAGAAGTACGACTAAAGCTTTCTTT. Protein sequence: CSARSTTKAFF.

This clone was observed a few times. V is TRBV28 and J is TRBJ2-1, with 10 bases aligning to TRBD2. V shed 5 bases and J 12 bases; nucleotides not matched to a gene: 4. Germline CDR1 and CDR2: MDHEN and SYDVKM. CDR3 length: 12 residues. The CDR3 DNA reads TGTGCCAGCAGTCTCACTAGCGGGGCGCAGTTCTTC. It specifies CASSLTSGAQFF.

The genes are TRBV19 and TRBJ2-7; 7 bases are a match to TRBD1. The CDR3 spans 14 residues. V gave up 8 bases and J gave up 2 bases; unmatched junction bases: 9. Per the germline V gene, CDR1 is LNHDA and CDR2 is SQIVND (reference sequence). CDR3 bases: TGTGCCAGTCGTTGGACAGGCAGACCCTACGAGCAGTACTTC. Translated: CASRWTGRPYEQYF.

This clone has a single count. This sequence joins TRBV5-1 and TRBJ1-4; tentatively, D is TRBD1 (5 bases). Trimming removed 3 bases at V and 3 bases at J, with 12 bases between. The germline gives CDR1 SGHRS, CDR2 YFSETQ. This CDR3 has 15 amino acids. The chain's CDR3 is CASSSRGGANEKLFF. Written as DNA, the CDR3 is TGCGCCAGCAGCTCCCGGGGGGGGGCTAATGAAAAACTGTTTTTT.

The rearrangement uses TRBV5-1 and TRBJ1-4; the match to TRBD1 covers 9 bases. The length of the CDR3 is 14 residues. V shed 5 bases and J 3 bases; nucleotides not matched to a gene: 2. The germline V gene has CDR1 SGHRS and CDR2 YFSETQ. CDR3 region: CASRGTGPNEKLFF. CDR3 nucleotides: TGCGCCAGCAGGGGGACAGGGCCTAATGAAAAACTGTTTTTT.

The chain combines TRBV14 with TRBJ1-6; a weak D match, TRBD1 (6 bases). Germline lookup yields CDR1 SGHDN and CDR2 FVKESK. The CDR3 is 16 amino acids. Trimming took off 4 bases at V and 7 bases at J, with 17 bases between the two ends. CDR3 nucleotides: TGTGCCAGCAGCCCCGACAGGCGCCCCAACAATTCACCCCTCCACTTT. Its translation is CASSPDRRPNNSPLHF.

The chain joins TRBV5-6 to TRBJ1-5, with D unclear. The CDR3 runs to 13 residues. Germline loops: CDR1 SGHDT, CDR2 YYEEEE. V was pared by 4 bases and J by 4 bases, with 9 bases between. CDR3 amino acids: CASSLRVNQPQHF. Here the CDR3 DNA reads TGTGCCAGCAGCCTCCGAGTAAATCAGCCCCAGCATTTT.

The chain couples TRBV19 to TRBJ1-6, with 7 bases aligning to TRBD1. The V gene's germline CDR1 is LNHDA and CDR2 SQIVND (reference sequence). J gave up 11 bases and V 4 bases, and 11 bases lay outside the gene matches. The CDR3 spans 15 residues. This chain's CDR3 is CASSTLTGISPPLHF. The CDR3 DNA reads as TGTGCCAGTAGTACCCTGACAGGGATAAGTCCACCCCTCCACTTT.